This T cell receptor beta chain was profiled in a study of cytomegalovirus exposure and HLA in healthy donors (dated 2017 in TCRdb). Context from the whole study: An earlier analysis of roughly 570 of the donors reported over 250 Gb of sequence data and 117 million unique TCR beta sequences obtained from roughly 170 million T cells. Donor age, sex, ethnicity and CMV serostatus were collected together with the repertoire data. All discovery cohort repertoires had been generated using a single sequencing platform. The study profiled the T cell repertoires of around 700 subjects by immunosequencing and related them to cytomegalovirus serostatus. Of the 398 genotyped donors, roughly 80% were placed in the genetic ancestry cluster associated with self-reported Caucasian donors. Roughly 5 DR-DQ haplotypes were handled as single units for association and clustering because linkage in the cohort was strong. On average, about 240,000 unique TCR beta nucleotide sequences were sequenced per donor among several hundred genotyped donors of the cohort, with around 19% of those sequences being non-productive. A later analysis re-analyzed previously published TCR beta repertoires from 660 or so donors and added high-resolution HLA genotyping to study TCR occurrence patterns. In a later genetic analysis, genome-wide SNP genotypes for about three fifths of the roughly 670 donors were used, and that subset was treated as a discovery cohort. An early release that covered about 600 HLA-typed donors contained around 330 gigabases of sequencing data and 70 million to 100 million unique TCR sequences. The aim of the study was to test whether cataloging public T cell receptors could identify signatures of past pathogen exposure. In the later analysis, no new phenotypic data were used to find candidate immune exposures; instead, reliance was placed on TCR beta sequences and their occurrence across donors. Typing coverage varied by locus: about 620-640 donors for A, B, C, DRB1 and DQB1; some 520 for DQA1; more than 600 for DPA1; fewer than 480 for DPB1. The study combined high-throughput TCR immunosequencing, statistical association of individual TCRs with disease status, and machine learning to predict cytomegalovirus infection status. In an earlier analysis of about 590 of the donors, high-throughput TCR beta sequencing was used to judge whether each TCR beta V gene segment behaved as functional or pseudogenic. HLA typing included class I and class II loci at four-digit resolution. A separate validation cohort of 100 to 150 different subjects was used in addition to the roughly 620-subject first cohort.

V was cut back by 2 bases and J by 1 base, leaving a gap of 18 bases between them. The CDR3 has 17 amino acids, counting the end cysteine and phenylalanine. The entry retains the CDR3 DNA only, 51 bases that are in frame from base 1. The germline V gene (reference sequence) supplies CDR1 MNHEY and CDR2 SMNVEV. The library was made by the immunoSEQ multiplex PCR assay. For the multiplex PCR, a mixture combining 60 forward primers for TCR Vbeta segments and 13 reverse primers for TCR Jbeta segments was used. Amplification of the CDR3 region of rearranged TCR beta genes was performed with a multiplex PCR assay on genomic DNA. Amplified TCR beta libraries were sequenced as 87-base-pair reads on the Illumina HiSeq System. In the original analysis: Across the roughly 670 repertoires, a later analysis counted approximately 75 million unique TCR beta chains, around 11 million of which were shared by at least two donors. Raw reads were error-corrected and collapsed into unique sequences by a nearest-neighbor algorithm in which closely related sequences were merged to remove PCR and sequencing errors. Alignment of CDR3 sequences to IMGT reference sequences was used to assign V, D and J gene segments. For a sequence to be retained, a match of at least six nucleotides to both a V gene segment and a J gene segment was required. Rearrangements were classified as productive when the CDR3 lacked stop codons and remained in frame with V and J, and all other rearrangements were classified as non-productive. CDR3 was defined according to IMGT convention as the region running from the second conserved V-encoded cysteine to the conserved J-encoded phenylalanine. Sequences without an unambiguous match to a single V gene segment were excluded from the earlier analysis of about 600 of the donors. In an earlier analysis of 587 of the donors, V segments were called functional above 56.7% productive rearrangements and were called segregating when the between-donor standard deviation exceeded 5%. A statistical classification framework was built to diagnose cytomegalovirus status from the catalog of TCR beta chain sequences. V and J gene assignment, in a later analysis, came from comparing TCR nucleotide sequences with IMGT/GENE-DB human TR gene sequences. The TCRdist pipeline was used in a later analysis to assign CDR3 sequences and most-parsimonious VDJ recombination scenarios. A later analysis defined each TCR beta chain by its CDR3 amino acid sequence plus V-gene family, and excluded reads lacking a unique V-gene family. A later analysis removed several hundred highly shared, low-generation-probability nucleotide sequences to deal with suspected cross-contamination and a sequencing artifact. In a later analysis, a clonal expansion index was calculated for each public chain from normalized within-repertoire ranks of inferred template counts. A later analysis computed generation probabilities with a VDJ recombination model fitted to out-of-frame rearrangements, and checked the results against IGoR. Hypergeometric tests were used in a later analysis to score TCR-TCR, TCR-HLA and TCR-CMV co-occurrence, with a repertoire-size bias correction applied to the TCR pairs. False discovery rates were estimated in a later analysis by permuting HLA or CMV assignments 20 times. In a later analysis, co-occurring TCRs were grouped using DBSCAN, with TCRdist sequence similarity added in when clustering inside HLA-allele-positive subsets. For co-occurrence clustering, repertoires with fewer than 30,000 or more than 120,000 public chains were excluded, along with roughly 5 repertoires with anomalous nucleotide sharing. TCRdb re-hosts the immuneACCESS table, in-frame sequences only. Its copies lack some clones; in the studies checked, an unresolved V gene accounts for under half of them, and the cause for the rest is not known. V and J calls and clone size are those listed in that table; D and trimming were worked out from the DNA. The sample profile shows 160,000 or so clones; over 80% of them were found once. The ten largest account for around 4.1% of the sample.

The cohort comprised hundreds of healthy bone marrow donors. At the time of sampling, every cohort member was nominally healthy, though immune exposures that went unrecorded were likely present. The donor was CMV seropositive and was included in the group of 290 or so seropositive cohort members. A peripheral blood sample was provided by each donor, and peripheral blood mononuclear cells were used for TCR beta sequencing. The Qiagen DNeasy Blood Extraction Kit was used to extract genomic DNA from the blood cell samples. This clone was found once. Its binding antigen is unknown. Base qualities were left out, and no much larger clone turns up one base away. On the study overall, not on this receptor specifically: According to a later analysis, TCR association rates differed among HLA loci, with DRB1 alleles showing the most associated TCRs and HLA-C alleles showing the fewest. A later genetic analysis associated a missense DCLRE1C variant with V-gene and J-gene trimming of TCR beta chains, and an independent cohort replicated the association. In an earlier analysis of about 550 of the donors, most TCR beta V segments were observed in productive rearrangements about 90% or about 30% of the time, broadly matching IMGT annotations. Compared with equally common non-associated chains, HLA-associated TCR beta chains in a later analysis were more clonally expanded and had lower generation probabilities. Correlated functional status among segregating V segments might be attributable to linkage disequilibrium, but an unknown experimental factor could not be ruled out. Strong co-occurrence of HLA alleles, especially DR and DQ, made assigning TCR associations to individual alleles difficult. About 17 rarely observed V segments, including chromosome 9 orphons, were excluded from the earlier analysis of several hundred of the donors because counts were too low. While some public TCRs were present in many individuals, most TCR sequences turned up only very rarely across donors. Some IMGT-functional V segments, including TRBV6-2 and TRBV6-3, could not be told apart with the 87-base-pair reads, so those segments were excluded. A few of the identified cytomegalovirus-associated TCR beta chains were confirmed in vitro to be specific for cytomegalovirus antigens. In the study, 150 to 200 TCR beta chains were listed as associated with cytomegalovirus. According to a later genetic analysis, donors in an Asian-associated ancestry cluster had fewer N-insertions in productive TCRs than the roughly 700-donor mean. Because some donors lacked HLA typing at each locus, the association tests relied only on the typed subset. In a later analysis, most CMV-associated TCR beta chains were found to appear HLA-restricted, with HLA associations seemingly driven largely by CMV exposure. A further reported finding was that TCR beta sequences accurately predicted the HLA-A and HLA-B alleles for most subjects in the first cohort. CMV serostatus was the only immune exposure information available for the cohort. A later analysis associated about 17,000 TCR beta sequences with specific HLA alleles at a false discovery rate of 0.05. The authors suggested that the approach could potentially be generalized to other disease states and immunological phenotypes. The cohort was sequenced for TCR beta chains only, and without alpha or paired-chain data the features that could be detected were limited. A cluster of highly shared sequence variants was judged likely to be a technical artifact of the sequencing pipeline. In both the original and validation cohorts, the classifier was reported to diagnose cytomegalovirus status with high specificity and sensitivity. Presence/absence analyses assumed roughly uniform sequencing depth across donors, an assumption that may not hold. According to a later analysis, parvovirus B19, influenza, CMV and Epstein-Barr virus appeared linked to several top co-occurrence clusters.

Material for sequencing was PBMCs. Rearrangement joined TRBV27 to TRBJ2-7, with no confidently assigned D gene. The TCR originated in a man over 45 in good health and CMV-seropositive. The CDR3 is CASSLVGEARPSYEQYF. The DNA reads TGTGCCAGCAGTTTAGTCGGTGAGGCTCGACCGTCCTACGAGCAGTACTTC.